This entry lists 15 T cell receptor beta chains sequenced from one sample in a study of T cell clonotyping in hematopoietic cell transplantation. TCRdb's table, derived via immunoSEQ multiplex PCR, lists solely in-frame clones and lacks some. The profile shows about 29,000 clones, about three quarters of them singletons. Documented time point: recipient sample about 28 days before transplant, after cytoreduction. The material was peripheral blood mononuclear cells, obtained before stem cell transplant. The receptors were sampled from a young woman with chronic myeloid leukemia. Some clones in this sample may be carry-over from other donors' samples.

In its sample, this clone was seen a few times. CDR3: CASTPPTGIDTEAFF. CDR3 DNA sequence: TGTGCCAGTACCCCTCCGACAGGGATTGACACTGAAGCTTTCTTT. The chain links TRBV19 to TRBJ1-1; 7 nucleotides align to TRBD1. The CDR3 contains 15 residues. V dropped 7 bases and J dropped 3; count of bases not matched to a gene: 11. Germline assignment: CDR1 LNHDA and CDR2 SQIVND (reference sequence).

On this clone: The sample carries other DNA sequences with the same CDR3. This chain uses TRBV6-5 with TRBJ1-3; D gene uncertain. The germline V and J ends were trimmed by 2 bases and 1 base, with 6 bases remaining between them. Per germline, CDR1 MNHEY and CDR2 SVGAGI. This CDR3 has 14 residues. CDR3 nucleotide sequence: TGTGCCAGCAGTTACGGGAGGTCTGGAAACACCATATATTTT. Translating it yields CASSYGRSGNTIYF.

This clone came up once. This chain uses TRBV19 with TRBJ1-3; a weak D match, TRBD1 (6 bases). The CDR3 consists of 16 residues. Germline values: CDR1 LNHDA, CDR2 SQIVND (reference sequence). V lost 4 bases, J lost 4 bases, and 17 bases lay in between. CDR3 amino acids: CASSRGAGRPGNTIYF. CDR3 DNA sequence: TGTGCCAGTAGTAGGGGGGCAGGCAGGCCCGGAAACACCATATATTTT.

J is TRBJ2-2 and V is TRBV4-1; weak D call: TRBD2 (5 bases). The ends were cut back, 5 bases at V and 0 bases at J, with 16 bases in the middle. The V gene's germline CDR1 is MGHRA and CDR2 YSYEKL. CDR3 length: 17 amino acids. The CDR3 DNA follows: TGCGCCAGCAGCTCCCGGGCTTTGGAGGCGAACACCGGGGAGCTGTTTTTT. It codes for CASSSRALEANTGELFF.

This CDR3 reads CASSFLWAGEQFF. CDR3 nucleotide sequence: TGTGCCAGCAGCTTTCTCTGGGCAGGTGAGCAGTTCTTC. This chain connects TRBV7-2 to TRBJ2-1; D is unresolved. V was trimmed by 3 bases and J by 9 bases, leaving 12 bases between them. The germline V gene encodes CDR1 SGHTA and CDR2 FQGNSA. CDR3 length: 13 residues.

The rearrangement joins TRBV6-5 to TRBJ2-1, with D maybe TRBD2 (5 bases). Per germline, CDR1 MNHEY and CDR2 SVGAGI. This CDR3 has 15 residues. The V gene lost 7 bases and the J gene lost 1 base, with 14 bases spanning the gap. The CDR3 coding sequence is TGTGCCAGCACTTTGCGGGTCGGATCCTACAATGAGCAGTTCTTC. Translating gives CASTLRVGSYNEQFF.

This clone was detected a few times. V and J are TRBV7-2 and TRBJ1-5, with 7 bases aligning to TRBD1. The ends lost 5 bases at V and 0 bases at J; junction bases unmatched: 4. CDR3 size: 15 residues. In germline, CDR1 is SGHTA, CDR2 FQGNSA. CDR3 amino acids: CASSPGQLSNQPQHF. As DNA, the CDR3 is TGTGCCAGCAGCCCGGGACAGCTTAGCAATCAGCCCCAGCATTTT.

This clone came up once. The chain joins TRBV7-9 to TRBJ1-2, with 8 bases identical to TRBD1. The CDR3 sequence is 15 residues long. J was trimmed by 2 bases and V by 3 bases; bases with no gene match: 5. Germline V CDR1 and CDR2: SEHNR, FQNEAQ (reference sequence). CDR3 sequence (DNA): TGTGCCAGCAGCTTCGGGGACAGGAGGAACTATGGCTACACCTTC. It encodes CASSFGDRRNYGYTF.

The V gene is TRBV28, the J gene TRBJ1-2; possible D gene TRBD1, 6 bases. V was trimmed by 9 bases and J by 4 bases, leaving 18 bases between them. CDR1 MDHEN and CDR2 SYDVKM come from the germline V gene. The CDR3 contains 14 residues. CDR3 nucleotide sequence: TGTGCCAGTTCAGTGGGGGGCTCCTCCTATGGCTACACCTTC. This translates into CASSVGGSSYGYTF.

The CDR3 nucleotides read TGTGCCAGCAGCTTAGGGGACAGGAACTATGGCTACACCTTC. Its translation is CASSLGDRNYGYTF. The chain carries TRBV7-2 and TRBJ1-2; 8 nucleotides line up with TRBD1. CDR1 and CDR2 (germline): SGHTA, FQGNSA. After removal of 1 base from V and 2 bases from J, the junction contained 0 bases not matched to a gene. The CDR3 sequence is 14 residues long.

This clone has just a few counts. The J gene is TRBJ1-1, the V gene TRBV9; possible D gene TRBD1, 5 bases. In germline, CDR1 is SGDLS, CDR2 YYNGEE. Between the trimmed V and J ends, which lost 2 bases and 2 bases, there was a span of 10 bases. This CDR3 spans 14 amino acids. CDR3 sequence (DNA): TGTGCCAGCAGCGTCGGGACCTTAAACACTGAAGCTTTCTTT. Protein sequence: CASSVGTLNTEAFF.

The CDR3 loop is CASSDRTGPNTEAFF. DNA of the CDR3: TGTGCCAGCAGCGACCGGACAGGGCCGAACACTGAAGCTTTCTTT. This chain connects TRBV7-9 to TRBJ1-1, with TRBD1 matching over 8 bases. Germline-derived CDR1 and CDR2 are SEHNR and FQNEAQ (reference sequence). V shed 5 bases, J shed 1 base, and the junction held 6 bases outside the gene matches. This CDR3 is 15 amino acids long.

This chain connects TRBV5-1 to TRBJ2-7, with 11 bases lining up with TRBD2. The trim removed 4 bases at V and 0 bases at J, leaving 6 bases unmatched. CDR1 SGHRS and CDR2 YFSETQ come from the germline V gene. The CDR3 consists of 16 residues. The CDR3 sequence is CASSGGTSGISYEQYF. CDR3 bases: TGCGCCAGCAGCGGTGGGACTAGCGGCATCTCCTACGAGCAGTACTTC.

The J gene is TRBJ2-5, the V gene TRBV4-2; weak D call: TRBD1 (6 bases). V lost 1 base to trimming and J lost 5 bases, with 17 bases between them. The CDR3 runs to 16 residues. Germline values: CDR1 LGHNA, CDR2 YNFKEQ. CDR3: CASSQAQAGVGETQYF. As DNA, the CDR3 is TGTGCCAGCAGCCAAGCTCAGGCAGGGGTTGGTGAGACCCAGTACTTC.

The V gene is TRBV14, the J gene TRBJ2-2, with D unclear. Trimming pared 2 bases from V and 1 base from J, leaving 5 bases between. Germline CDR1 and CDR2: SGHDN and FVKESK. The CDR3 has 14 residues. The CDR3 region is CASSQNMNTGELFF. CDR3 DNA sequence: TGTGCCAGCAGCCAAAACATGAACACCGGGGAGCTGTTTTTT.